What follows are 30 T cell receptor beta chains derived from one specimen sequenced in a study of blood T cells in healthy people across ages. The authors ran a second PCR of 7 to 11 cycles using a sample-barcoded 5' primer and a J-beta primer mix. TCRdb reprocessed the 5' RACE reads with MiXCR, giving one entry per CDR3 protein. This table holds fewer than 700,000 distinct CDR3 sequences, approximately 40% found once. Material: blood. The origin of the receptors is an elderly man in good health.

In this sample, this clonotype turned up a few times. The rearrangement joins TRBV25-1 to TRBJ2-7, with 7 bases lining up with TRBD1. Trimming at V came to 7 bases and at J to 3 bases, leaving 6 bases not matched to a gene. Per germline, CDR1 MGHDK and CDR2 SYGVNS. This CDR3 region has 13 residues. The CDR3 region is CASTQGYYYEQYF. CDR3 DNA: TGTGCCAGCACACAGGGGTACTACTACGAGCAGTACTTC.

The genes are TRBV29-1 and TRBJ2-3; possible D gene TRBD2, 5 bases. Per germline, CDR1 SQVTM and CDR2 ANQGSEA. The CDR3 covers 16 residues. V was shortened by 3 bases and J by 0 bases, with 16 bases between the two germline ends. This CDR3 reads CSVEPQGRPSTDTQYF. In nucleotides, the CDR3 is TGCAGCGTTGAGCCCCAAGGGAGACCTAGCACAGATACGCAGTATTTT.

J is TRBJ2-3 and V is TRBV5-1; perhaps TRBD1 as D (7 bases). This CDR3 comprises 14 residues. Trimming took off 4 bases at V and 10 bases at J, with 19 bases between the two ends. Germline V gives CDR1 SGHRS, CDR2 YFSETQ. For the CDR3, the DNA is TGCGCCAGCAGCAACCGGACAGGAGGGAACGCGCAGTATTTT. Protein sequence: CASSNRTGGNAQYF.

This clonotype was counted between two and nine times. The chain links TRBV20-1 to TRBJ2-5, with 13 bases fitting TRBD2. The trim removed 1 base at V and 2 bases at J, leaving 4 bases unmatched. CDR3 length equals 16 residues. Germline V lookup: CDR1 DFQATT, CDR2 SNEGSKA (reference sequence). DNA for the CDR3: TGCAGTGCTAGAGCTGGGACTAGCGGGGCACAAGAGACCCAGTACTTC. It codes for CSARAGTSGAQETQYF.

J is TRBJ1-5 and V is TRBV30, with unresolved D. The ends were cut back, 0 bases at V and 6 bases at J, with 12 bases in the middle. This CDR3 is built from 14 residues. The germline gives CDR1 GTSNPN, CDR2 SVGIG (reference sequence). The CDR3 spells CAWSVLGRAQPQHF. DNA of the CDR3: TGTGCCTGGAGTGTACTTGGCCGGGCTCAGCCCCAGCATTTT.

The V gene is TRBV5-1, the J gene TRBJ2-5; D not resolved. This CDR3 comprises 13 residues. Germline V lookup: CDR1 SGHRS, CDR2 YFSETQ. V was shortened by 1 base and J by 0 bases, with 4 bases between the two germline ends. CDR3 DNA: TGCGCCAGCAGCTTGACTGACCAAGAGACCCAGTACTTC. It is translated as CASSLTDQETQYF.

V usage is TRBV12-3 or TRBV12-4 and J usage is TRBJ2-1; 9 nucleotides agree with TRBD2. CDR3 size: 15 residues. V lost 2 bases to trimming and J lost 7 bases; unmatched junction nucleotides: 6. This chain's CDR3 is CASSLRRGGLNEQFF. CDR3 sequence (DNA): TGTGCCAGCAGTTTACGGCGGGGGGGCCTTAATGAGCAGTTCTTC.

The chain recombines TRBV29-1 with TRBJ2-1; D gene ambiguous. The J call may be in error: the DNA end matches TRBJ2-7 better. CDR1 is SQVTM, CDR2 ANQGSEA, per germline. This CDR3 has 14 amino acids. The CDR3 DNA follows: TGCAGCGTTGAAGGAGGTTTCTCCTACAATGAGCAGTACTTC. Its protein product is CSVEGGFSYNEQYF.

CDR3 sequence reads: CAISDRRGQGDELFF. DNA of the CDR3: TGTGCCATCAGTGACAGGAGGGGACAGGGAGATGAGCTGTTTTTT. The gene calls are TRBV10-3 and TRBJ2-2; 9 bases match TRBD1. J gave up 11 bases and V 3 bases, and 10 bases lay outside the gene matches. The CDR3 runs 15 residues. Germline-derived CDR1 and CDR2 are ENHRY and SYGVKD.

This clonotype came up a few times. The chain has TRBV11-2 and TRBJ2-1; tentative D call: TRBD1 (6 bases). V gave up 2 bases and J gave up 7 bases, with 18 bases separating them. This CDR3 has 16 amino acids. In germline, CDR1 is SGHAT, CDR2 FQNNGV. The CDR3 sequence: CASSLRRIGGRNEQFF. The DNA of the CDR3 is TGTGCCAGCAGCTTAAGGCGCATAGGGGGTAGGAATGAGCAGTTCTTC.

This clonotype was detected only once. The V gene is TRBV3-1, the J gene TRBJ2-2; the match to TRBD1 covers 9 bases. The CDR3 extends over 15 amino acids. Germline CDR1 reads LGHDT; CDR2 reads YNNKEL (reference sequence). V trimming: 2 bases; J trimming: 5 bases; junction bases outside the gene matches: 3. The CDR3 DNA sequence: TGTGCCAGCAGCCAAAGGACAGGGGCGACCGGGGAGCTGTTTTTT. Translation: CASSQRTGATGELFF.

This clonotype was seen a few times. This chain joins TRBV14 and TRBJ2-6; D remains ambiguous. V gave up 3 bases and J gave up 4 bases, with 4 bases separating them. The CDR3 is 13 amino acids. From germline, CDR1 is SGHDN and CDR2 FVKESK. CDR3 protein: CASSQSGANVLTF. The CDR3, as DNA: TGTGCCAGCAGCCAGTCGGGGGCCAACGTCCTGACTTTC.

DNA of the CDR3: TGTGCCACCAGCAGAGACGGGGGGACAGGGCGGGATAATGAGCAGTTCTTC. It is translated as CATSRDGGTGRDNEQFF. The rearrangement links TRBV15 to TRBJ2-1, with 9 bases aligning to TRBD1. Germline-derived CDR1 and CDR2 are LNHNV and YYDKDF (reference sequence). CDR3 length equals 17 residues. Trimming at V came to 0 bases and at J to 7 bases, leaving 10 bases not matched to a gene. Combining the CDR3 with reference TRBV15 and TRBJ2-1 gives the whole variable domain DAMVIQNPRYQVTQFGKPVTLSCSQTLNHNVMYWYQQKSSQAPKLLFHYYDKDFNNEADTPDNFQSRRPNTSFCFLDIRSPGLGDTAMYLCATSRDGGTGRDNEQFFGPGTRLTVL.

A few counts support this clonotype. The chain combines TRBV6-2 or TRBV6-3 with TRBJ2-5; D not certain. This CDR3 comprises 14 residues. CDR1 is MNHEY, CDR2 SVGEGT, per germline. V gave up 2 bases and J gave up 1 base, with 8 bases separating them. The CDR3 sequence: CASSYVSSQETQYF. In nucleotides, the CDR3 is TGTGCCAGCAGTTACGTGTCAAGCCAAGAGACCCAGTACTTC.

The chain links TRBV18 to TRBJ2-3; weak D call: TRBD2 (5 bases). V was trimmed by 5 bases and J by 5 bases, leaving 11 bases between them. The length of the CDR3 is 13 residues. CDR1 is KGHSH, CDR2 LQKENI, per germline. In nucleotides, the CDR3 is TGTGCCAGCTCAGCAACCGGGGTAGATACGCAGTATTTT. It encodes CASSATGVDTQYF.

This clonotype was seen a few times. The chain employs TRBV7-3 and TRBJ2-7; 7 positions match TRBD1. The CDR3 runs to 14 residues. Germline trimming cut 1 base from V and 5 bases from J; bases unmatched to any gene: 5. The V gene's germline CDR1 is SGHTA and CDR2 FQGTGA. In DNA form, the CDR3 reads TGTGCCAGCAGCTTAAGACCAGGGGGAAACGAGCAGTACTTC. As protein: CASSLRPGGNEQYF.

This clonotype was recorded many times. DNA for the CDR3: TGCAGCGTTGCGGCTACAGACACAGATACGCAGTATTTT. Protein: CSVAATDTDTQYF. V and J are TRBV29-1 and TRBJ2-3; no reliable D call. Germline values: CDR1 SQVTM, CDR2 ANQGSEA. V was trimmed by 4 bases and J by 2 bases, leaving 10 bases between them. The CDR3 runs 13 residues.

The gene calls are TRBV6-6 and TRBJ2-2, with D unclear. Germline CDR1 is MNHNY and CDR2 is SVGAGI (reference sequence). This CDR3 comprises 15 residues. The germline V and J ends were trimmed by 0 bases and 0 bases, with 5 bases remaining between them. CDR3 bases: TGTGCCAGCAGTTACTCGGATACGAACACCGGGGAGCTGTTTTTT. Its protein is CASSYSDTNTGELFF.

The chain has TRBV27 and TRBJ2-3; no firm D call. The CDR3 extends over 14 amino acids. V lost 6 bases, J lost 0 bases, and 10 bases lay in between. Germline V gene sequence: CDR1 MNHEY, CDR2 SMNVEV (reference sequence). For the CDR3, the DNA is TGTGCCAGCAGCGACCTAGACAGCACAGATACGCAGTATTTT. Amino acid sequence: CASSDLDSTDTQYF.

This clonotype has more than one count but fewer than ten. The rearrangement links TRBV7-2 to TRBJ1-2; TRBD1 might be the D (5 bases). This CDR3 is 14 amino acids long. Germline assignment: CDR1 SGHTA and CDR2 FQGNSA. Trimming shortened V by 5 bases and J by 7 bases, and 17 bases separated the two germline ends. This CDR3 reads CASSPGIGGFGYTF. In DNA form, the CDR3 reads TGTGCCAGCAGCCCCGGGATCGGGGGGTTTGGCTACACCTTC.

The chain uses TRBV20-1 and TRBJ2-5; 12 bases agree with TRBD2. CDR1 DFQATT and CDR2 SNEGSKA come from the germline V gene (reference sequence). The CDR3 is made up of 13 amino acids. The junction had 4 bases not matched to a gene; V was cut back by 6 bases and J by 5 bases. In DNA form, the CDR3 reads TGCAGTGCAGCAACTAGCGGGGGGGAGACCCAGTACTTC. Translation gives CSAATSGGETQYF.

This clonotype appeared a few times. The CDR3 loop is CASSPMPRKSEQYF. In DNA form, the CDR3 reads TGTGCCAGCAGCCCTATGCCAAGAAAGAGCGAGCAGTACTTC. The V and J genes are TRBV28 and TRBJ2-5; D remains unclear. With the DNA end fitting TRBJ2-7 better, the J assignment may be wrong. CDR1 and CDR2 from the germline V gene are MDHEN and SYDVKM. The CDR3 covers 14 residues.

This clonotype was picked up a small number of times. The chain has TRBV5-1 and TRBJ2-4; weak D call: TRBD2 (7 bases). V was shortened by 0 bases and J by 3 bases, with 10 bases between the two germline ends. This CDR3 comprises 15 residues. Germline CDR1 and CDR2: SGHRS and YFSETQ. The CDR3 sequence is CASSLVGGLKNIQYF. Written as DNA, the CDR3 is TGCGCCAGCAGCTTGGTGGGGGGGCTCAAAAACATTCAGTACTTC.

CDR3 region: CASSLGTLAGGPRDEQYF. CDR3 nucleotide sequence: TGCGCCAGCAGCCTAGGAACTTTAGCGGGAGGGCCTCGGGATGAGCAGTACTTC. The chain carries TRBV4-1 and TRBJ2-5, with 11 bases matching TRBD2. With V trimmed by 4 bases and J by 11 bases, 21 bases remained unmatched. Germline V gene lookup returns CDR1 MGHRA and CDR2 YSYEKL. This CDR3 spans 18 amino acids.

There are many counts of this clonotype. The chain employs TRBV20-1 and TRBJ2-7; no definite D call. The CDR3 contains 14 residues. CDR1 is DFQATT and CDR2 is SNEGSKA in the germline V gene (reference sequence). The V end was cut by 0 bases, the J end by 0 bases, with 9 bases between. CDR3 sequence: CSARDSGSSYEQYF. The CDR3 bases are TGCAGTGCTAGAGATTCCGGGTCCTCCTACGAGCAGTACTTC.

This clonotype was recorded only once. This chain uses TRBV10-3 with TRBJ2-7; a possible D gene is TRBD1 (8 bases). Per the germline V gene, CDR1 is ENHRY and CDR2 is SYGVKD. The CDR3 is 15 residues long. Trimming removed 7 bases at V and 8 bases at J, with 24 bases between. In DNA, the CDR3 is TGTGCCATCAACCCAGGGGGCGGGGGTTTTTACAAGCAGTACTTC. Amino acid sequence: CAINPGGGGFYKQYF.

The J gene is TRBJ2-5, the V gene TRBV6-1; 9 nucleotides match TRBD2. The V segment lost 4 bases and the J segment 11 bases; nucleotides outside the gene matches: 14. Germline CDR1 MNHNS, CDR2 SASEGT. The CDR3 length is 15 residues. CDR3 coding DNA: TGTGCCAGCAGTGCCCCCGCGGGAGGGGGAAATGAGCAGTACTTC. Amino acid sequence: CASSAPAGGGNEQYF.

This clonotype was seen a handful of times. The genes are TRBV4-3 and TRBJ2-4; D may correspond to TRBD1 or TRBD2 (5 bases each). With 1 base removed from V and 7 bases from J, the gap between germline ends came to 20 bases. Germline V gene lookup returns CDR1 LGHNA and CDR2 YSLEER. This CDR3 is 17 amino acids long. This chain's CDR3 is CASSQGNMGERINIQYF. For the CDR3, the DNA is TGCGCCAGCAGCCAAGGCAACATGGGGGAGAGGATTAACATTCAGTACTTC.

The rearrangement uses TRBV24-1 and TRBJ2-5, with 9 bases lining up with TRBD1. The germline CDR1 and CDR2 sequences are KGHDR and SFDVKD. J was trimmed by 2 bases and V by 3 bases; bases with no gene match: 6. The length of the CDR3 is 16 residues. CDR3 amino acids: CATSDPGTGLQETQYF. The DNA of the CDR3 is TGTGCCACCAGTGATCCCGGGACAGGGTTGCAAGAGACCCAGTACTTC.

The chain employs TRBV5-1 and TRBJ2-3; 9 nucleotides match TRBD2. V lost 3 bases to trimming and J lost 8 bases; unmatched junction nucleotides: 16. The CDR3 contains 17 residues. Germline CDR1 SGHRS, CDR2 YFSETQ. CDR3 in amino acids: CASSSLGVAGALGTQYF. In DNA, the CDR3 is TGCGCCAGCAGCTCATTGGGGGTAGCGGGGGCCCTCGGTACGCAGTATTTT.